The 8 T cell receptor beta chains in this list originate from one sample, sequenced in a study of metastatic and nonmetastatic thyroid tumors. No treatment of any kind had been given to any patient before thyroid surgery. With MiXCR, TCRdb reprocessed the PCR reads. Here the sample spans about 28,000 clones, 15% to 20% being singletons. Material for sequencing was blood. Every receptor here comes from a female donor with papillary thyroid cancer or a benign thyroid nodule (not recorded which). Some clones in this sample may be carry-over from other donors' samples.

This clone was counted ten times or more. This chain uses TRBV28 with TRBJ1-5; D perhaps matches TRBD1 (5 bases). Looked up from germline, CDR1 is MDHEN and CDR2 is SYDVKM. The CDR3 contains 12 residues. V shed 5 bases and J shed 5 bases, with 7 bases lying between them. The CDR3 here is CASSDSYQPQHF. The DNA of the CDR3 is TGTGCCAGCAGTGACAGTTATCAGCCCCAGCATTTT.

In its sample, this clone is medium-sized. CDR3 coding DNA: TGTGCCAGCAGTGACCCCTTCGCGAGGGGGCCCCAGCATTTT. As protein: CASSDPFARGPQHF. V gene TRBV6-1 combines with J gene TRBJ1-5, with D tentatively TRBD1 (5 bases). Germline lookup yields CDR1 MNHNS and CDR2 SASEGT. Trimming stripped 3 bases from V and 9 bases from J, with 15 bases between. This CDR3 comprises 14 residues.

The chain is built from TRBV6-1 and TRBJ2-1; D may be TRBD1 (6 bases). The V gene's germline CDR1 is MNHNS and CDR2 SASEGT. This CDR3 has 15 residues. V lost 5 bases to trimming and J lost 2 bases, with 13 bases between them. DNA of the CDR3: TGTGCCAGCAGTTTGAAGTGGACAGCCTACAATGAGCAGTTCTTC. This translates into CASSLKWTAYNEQFF.

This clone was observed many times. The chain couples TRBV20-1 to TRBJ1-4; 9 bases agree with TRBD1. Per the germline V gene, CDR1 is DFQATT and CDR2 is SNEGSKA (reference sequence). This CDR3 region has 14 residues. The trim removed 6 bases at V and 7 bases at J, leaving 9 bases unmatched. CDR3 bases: TGCAGTGCGGAGGCCGGGACAGGGAGTGAAAAACTGTTTTTT. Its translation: CSAEAGTGSEKLFF.

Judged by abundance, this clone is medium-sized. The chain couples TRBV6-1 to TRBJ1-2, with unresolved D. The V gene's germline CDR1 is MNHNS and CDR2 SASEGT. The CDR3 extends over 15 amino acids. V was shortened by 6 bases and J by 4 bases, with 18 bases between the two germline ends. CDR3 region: CASRGSWREGYGYTF. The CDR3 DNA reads TGTGCCAGCAGAGGGAGTTGGAGGGAGGGCTATGGCTACACCTTC.

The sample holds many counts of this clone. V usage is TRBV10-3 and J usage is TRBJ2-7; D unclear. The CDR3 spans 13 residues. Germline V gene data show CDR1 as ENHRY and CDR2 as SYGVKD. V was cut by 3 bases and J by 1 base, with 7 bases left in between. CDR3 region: CAISDGRSYEQYF. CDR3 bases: TGTGCCATCAGTGATGGACGATCCTACGAGCAGTACTTC.

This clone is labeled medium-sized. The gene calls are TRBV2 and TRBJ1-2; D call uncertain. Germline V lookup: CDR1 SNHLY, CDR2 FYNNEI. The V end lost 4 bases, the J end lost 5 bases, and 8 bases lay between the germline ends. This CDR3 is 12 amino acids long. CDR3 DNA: TGTGCCAGCAGTGTTGGTTCTTATGGCTACACCTTC. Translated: CASSVGSYGYTF.

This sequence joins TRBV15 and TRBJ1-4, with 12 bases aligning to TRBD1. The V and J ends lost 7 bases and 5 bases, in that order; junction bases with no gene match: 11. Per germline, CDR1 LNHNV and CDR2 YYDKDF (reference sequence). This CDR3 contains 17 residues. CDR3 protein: CATTRELGTGGNEKLFF. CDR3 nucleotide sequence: TGTGCCACCACCCGCGAGCTCGGGACAGGGGGCAATGAAAAACTGTTTTTT.